The T cell receptor beta chain described here comes from a study of T-cell memory formation after mild COVID-19 (dated by TCRdb to the early 2020s). Regarding the research as a whole: TCR sequence clusters from the two donors were found to be largely donor specific. Longitudinal TCRalpha and TCRbeta repertoire sequencing tracked T-cell clones expanding and contracting after mild COVID-19 in two donors. The cohort comprised two young, previously healthy adult volunteers, one female and one male. Results and caveats for the whole study, not just this receptor: Some responding clones were found in pre-infection memory, which suggests that pre-existing cross-reactive memory T cells took part in the SARS-CoV-2 response. The second-wave clones that peaked on day 37 were not confirmed to be SARS-CoV-2 specific. The study covered only a couple of mild cases, and larger cohorts including severe cases with pre-infection samples were considered necessary. Contracting CD4+ clones turned up mainly in the CM and EM memory subsets, whereas EMRA was where CD8+ clones were enriched. From day 15 to 85, contracting clones showed balanced CD4/CD8 phenotypes, whereas a second wave of clones that expanded from day 15 to 37 leaned towards CD4+.

This clonotype was found a few times. The antigen this receptor binds is unknown. One base away there is no much larger clone; base qualities are not given. Ficoll-Paque density gradient centrifugation was the method used to isolate PBMCs. The CDR3 holds 15 amino acids from the cysteine to the phenylalanine. The entry retains the CDR3 DNA only, 45 bases that are in frame from base 1. Relative to germline, V is missing 7 bases and J is missing 2 bases, with 4 bases of the junction outside any gene match. Sequencing was carried out with an Illumina NovaSeq 6000. TCRalpha and TCRbeta cDNA libraries were built by 5'RACE with constant-segment primers, adding sample barcodes and unique molecular identifiers. RNA was extracted from every sample with Trizol reagent. The libraries were amplified in two PCR steps, and the second step added a second sample barcode and Illumina TruSeq adapters. The libraries were sequenced on an Illumina NovaSeq using 2 x 150 bp paired-end reads. The paper's data handling went like this. The reads were demultiplexed and collapsed into UMI-guided consensus sequences using migec v1.2.7. Using mixcr v2.1.11, UMI consensuses were aligned to TRA and TRB V and J templates and then assembled into clonotypes. Expanded or contracted clonotypes were those called significant by both edgeR and NoisET, with noise models trained on biological replicates. For edgeR calls, the thresholds were a false discovery rate-adjusted p below 0.01 and a log2 fold-change of 1. PCA with hierarchical clustering of max-normalized trajectories of the 1000 most abundant clonotypes was used as exploratory dynamics analysis. Separately sequenced CD4+ and CD8+ repertoires were used to assign a CD4 or CD8 phenotype to each responding clone. TCRdb reprocessed the public reads (quality trimming at Q25 with fastp, clone calling with MiXCR) and kept in-frame beta chains. For every CDR3 protein sequence, its rows merge into one entry that carries the most common genes and DNA. The V and J calls follow TCRdb's processing rather than the paper's. The sample has 300,000 to 400,000 distinct CDR3 sequences on record, roughly 21% of them singletons. The ten largest clones capture roughly an eighth of the sample.

Material: PBMCs or a T cell subset sorted from them (not recorded which). This receptor was taken from an adult woman who had mild COVID-19 (a few samples of this study predate the infection). The sample titles of this study are shuffled in the database, so cell type and time point are left out; the donor was told from shared clones. The chain was built from TRBV12-3 or TRBV12-4 and TRBJ2-1, with 11 middle bases fitting TRBD2. The DNA is TGTGCCAGCATACCTAGCGGGAGGCCCTACAATGAGCAGTTCTTC. Translation gives CASIPSGRPYNEQFF.